What follows are 24 T cell receptor beta chains derived from one specimen sequenced in a study of CD8 T cells in ankylosing spondylitis. TCRdb reprocessed the 5' RACE reads with MiXCR, giving one entry per CDR3 protein. Among about 340,000 distinct CDR3 sequences listed, roughly 14% were seen once. Material for sequencing was blood, either unsorted or a sorted T cell fraction (not recorded which). These receptors originate from a male donor with ankylosing spondylitis or in good health (not recorded which).

This chain joins TRBV5-1 and TRBJ2-5; TRBD1 matches 11 bases. J was trimmed by 5 bases and V by 4 bases; bases with no gene match: 4. Germline V gives CDR1 SGHRS, CDR2 YFSETQ. The CDR3 loop spans 14 amino acids. This CDR3 is CASSRDRGTETQYF. CDR3 DNA: TGCGCCAGCAGCCGGGACAGGGGGACGGAGACCCAGTACTTC. Full variable domain (rest looked up from reference TRBV5-1 and TRBJ2-5): KAGVTQTPRYLIKTRGQQVTLSCSPISGHRSVSWYQQTPGQGLQFLFEYFSETQRNKGNFPGRFSGRQFSNSRSEMNVSTLELGDSALYLCASSRDRGTETQYFGPGTRLLVL.

Many counts were recorded for this clonotype. V and J are TRBV12-3 or TRBV12-4 and TRBJ1-6; D not resolved. There are 13 residues in the CDR3. V was cut by 2 bases and J by 6 bases, with 5 bases left in between. The DNA of the CDR3 is TGTGCCAGCAGTTTAAGTTTTAATTCACCCCTCCACTTT. This translates into CASSLSFNSPLHF.

This clonotype was picked up a small number of times. The V gene is TRBV4-2, the J gene TRBJ2-7, with 8 bases lining up with TRBD2. The V and J ends lost 5 bases and 4 bases, in that order; junction bases with no gene match: 10. CDR3 length: 15 residues. CDR1 and CDR2 from the germline V gene are LGHNA and YNFKEQ. CDR3 nucleotide sequence: TGTGCCAGCAGCAAAACCGGACTAGCTGCATACGAGCAGTACTTC. This gives the protein CASSKTGLAAYEQYF.

This clonotype has only a few counts. The chain has TRBV18 and TRBJ2-7; possible D gene TRBD2, 5 bases. The ends were cut back, 3 bases at V and 5 bases at J, with 14 bases in the middle. The CDR3 is 14 amino acids. Germline V gives CDR1 KGHSH, CDR2 LQKENI. The DNA of the CDR3 is TGTGCCAGCTCACCTAGCCTAGCAACCGACGAGCAGTACTTC. Encoded protein: CASSPSLATDEQYF.

This clonotype showed up just once. The J gene is TRBJ2-1, the V gene TRBV5-1; tentative D call: TRBD1 (6 bases). V was trimmed by 4 bases and J by 7 bases, leaving 18 bases between them. The CDR3 spans 15 residues. In germline, CDR1 is SGHRS, CDR2 YFSETQ. The CDR3 DNA sequence: TGCGCCAGCAGCCAGGACTCCCTGAGGGGGAATGAGCAGTTCTTC. Its translation: CASSQDSLRGNEQFF.

This clonotype was seen repeatedly, ten times or more. The chain joins TRBV12-3 or TRBV12-4 to TRBJ2-3; maybe TRBD2 (5 bases). V was clipped by 6 bases and J by 3 bases, with 13 bases between them. This CDR3 has 14 amino acids. CDR3 in DNA: TGTGCCAGCAGCCCCCGGGGATTAACAGATACGCAGTATTTT. Protein sequence: CASSPRGLTDTQYF.

The chain links TRBV12-3 or TRBV12-4 to TRBJ1-1; D uncertain. Trimming took off 7 bases at V and 1 base at J, with 16 bases between the two ends. This CDR3 is 15 amino acids long. The CDR3 coding sequence is TGTGCCAGCACCGTCAGCCGTGTAGCGAACACTGAAGCTTTCTTT. Encoded protein: CASTVSRVANTEAFF.

The gene calls are TRBV21-1 and TRBJ2-2; the DNA was not used to check the table's D call, TRBD1. TRBV21-1 is deemed a pseudogene. This CDR3 has 17 residues. The CDR3 nucleotides read TGTGCCAGCAGCAAAGTAGGAGACAGCACGAACACCGGGGAGCTGTTTTTT. Translating it yields CASSKVGDSTNTGELFF.

There are a few counts of this clonotype. The chain carries TRBV4-1 and TRBJ1-1; weak D call: TRBD1 (5 bases). Trimming took off 1 base at V and 5 bases at J, with 17 bases between the two ends. The germline CDR1 and CDR2 sequences are MGHRA and YSYEKL. CDR3 length: 16 amino acids. Here the CDR3 reads CASSQVRVGGWTEAFF. For the CDR3, the DNA is TGCGCCAGCAGCCAAGTCAGGGTTGGTGGATGGACTGAAGCTTTCTTT.

This clonotype was detected ten times or more. The V and J genes are TRBV4-1 and TRBJ2-3; 9 bases agree with TRBD1. The CDR3 loop spans 17 amino acids. Germline assignment: CDR1 MGHRA and CDR2 YSYEKL. V shed 3 bases and J 1 base; nucleotides not matched to a gene: 8. The CDR3 sequence: CASSQSDWDRGTDTQYF. CDR3 in DNA: TGCGCCAGCAGCCAGTCCGATTGGGACAGGGGCACAGATACGCAGTATTTT.

This clonotype was found a few times. The CDR3 DNA reads TGTGCCAGCAGTGGGAGCCGGGAAGGACAAGAGACCCAGTACTTC. Encoded protein: CASSGSREGQETQYF. The genes are TRBV25-1 and TRBJ2-5, with D perhaps TRBD2 (5 bases). Germline CDR1 is MGHDK and CDR2 is SYGVNS. The germline V and J ends were trimmed by 4 bases and 2 bases, with 14 bases remaining between them. The length of the CDR3 is 15 residues.

The V and J genes are TRBV5-6 and TRBJ2-1; TRBD1 might be the D (6 bases). The V end lost 1 base, the J end lost 12 bases, and 26 bases lay between the germline ends. CDR3 length: 17 amino acids. CDR1 is SGHDT and CDR2 is YYEEEE in the germline V gene. CDR3 coding DNA: TGTGCCAGCAGCTTGATGAGGGGGACGCTTGGGGTTATAGTGCAGTTCTTC. It specifies CASSLMRGTLGVIVQFF.

This clonotype was found a few times. The rearrangement links TRBV20-1 to TRBJ2-5, with D possibly TRBD2 on 6 matching bases. CDR1 DFQATT and CDR2 SNEGSKA come from the germline V gene (reference sequence). Deletions cut 6 bases from V and 5 bases from J, with 16 bases between. This CDR3 is built from 13 residues. CDR3 DNA sequence: TGCAGTGCCAGATCCCTAGCGAGGGAGACCCAGTACTTC. This codes for CSARSLARETQYF.

Only a few counts were recorded for this clonotype. Here the CDR3 reads CASSPVERNTEAFF. For the CDR3, the DNA is TGCGCCAGCAGCCCCGTCGAAAGGAACACTGAAGCTTTCTTT. This chain connects TRBV4-1 to TRBJ1-1; D remains unclear. Per the germline V gene, CDR1 is MGHRA and CDR2 is YSYEKL. The CDR3 runs to 14 residues. V lost 4 bases and J 1 base, leaving 10 bases between the germline ends.

The chain is built from TRBV20-1 and TRBJ2-5, with 8 nucleotides matching TRBD2. The CDR3 runs 13 residues. The J segment lost 5 bases and the V segment lost 4 bases, leaving 6 bases of the junction unmatched. Germline V gene lookup returns CDR1 DFQATT and CDR2 SNEGSKA (reference sequence). CDR3 loop: CSAKTAGGETQYF. CDR3 sequence (DNA): TGCAGTGCTAAAACCGCGGGAGGCGAGACCCAGTACTTC.

The rearrangement uses TRBV10-3 and TRBJ2-7, with TRBD2 matching over 10 bases. The CDR3 totals 15 residues. Germline lookup yields CDR1 ENHRY and CDR2 SYGVKD. The V and J ends lost 2 bases and 2 bases, in that order; junction bases with no gene match: 3. CDR3 DNA sequence: TGTGCCATCAGTGAGGGACTAGCGGAAACCTACGAGCAGTACTTC. It yields the protein CAISEGLAETYEQYF.

This clonotype was counted only a few times. The V gene is TRBV12-3 or TRBV12-4, the J gene TRBJ2-1; TRBD2 agrees at 11 bases. V lost 6 bases and J lost 2; bases outside the gene matches: 3. This CDR3 has 15 residues. CDR3 DNA: TGTGCCAGCAGACTACTAGCGGGGGCCTACAATGAGCAGTTCTTC. This codes for CASRLLAGAYNEQFF.

This clonotype was detected many times. The chain joins TRBV25-1 to TRBJ1-2; D is perhaps TRBD1 (6 bases). Trimming shortened V by 6 bases and J by 1 base, and 15 bases separated the two germline ends. The CDR3 has 15 residues. Germline V gene lookup returns CDR1 MGHDK and CDR2 SYGVNS. CDR3 residues: CASSSTGLNNYGYTF. The CDR3 DNA follows: TGTGCCAGCAGCTCTACAGGGCTCAATAACTATGGCTACACCTTC.

The chain links TRBV7-6 to TRBJ1-5; perhaps TRBD1 as D (5 bases). Germline loops: CDR1 SGHVS, CDR2 FNYEAQ. Trimming removed 0 bases at V and 12 bases at J, with 9 bases between. The CDR3 sequence is 12 residues long. The CDR3 protein is CASSLAGGGQHF. CDR3 nucleotides: TGTGCCAGCAGCTTAGCGGGCGGGGGCCAGCATTTT.

The genes are TRBV27 and TRBJ1-2, with D perhaps TRBD1 (5 bases). Deletions cut 7 bases from V and 1 base from J, with 25 bases between. This CDR3 comprises 18 residues. Germline V CDR1 and CDR2: MNHEY, SMNVEV (reference sequence). In DNA form, the CDR3 reads TGTGCCAGCACCCAGTGGTATAAGGCCGGGACGGATAACTATGGCTACACCTTC. Protein product: CASTQWYKAGTDNYGYTF.

This clonotype was recorded a few times. The rearrangement joins TRBV19 to TRBJ2-3; 8 nucleotides match TRBD2. There are 17 residues in the CDR3. V lost 1 base to trimming and J lost 5 bases; unmatched junction nucleotides: 11. CDR1 LNHDA and CDR2 SQIVND come from the germline V gene (reference sequence). CDR3 sequence: CASSIARGGPSLDTQYF. The CDR3 nucleotides read TGTGCCAGTAGTATAGCTCGGGGGGGGCCGTCCTTAGATACGCAGTATTTT.

The CDR3 region has the DNA TGTGCCAGCAGTCGCAGGGGATATAGCAATCAGCCCCAGCATTTT. Translated, it gives CASSRRGYSNQPQHF. The chain recombines TRBV6-1 with TRBJ1-5, with D possibly TRBD1 on 6 matching bases. V gave up 5 bases and J gave up 0 bases, with 11 bases separating them. The CDR3 has 15 amino acids. Germline values: CDR1 MNHNS, CDR2 SASEGT.

V and J are TRBV12-5 and TRBJ1-1; no reliable D call. The CDR3 sequence is 13 residues long. Trimming stripped 2 bases from V and 4 bases from J, with 8 bases between. CDR1 and CDR2 from the germline V gene are LGHNT and FRNRAP. The DNA of the CDR3 is TGTGCTAGTGGTTTGTCAGCGTTCACTGAAGCTTTCTTT. Its protein is CASGLSAFTEAFF. The whole variable domain, filled in from reference TRBV12-5 and TRBJ1-1, reads DARVTQTPRHKVTEMGQEVTMRCQPILGHNTVFWYRQTMMQGLELLAYFRNRAPLDDSGMPKDRFSAEMPDATLATLKIQPSEPRDSAVYFCASGLSAFTEAFFGQGTRLTVV.

This clonotype has a single count. The chain has TRBV2 and TRBJ2-5; a possible D gene is TRBD1 (5 bases). Germline CDR1 SNHLY, CDR2 FYNNEI. V was clipped by 7 bases and J by 5 bases, with 8 bases between them. CDR3 length equals 11 residues. The CDR3 protein is CASKGWETQYF. The DNA for the CDR3 is TGTGCCAGCAAGGGGTGGGAGACCCAGTACTTC.